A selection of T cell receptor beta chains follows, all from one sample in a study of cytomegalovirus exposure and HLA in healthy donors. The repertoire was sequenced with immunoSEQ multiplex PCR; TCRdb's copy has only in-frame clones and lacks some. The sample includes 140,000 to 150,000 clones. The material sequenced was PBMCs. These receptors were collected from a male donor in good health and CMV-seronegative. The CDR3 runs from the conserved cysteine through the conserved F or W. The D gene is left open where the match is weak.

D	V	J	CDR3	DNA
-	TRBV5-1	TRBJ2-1	CASSLVAGPYNEQFF	TGCGCCAGCAGCTTGGTTGCGGGACCCTACAATGAGCAGTTCTTC
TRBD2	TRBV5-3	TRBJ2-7	CARSFLAGDSYRVDEQYF	TGTGCCAGAAGCTTTCTAGCGGGAGATAGCTATCGGGTGGACGAGCAGTACTTC
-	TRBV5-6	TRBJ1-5	CASSLFNRGNQPQHF	TGTGCCAGCAGCTTGTTTAACAGGGGCAATCAGCCCCAGCATTTT
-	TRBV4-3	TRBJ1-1	CASSQSNTRTEAFF	TGCGCCAGCAGCCAGTCGAACACACGCACTGAAGCTTTCTTT
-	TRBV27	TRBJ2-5	CASSRSWTGGETQYF	TGTGCCAGCAGTCGAAGTTGGACAGGAGGGGAGACCCAGTACTTC
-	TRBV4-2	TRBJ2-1	CASSTGTPVIHNEQFF	TGTGCCAGCAGCACCGGGACTCCGGTGATTCACAATGAGCAGTTCTTC
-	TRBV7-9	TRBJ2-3	CASSFLDSSTDTQYF	TGTGCCAGCAGCTTCCTGGACTCTAGCACAGATACGCAGTATTTT
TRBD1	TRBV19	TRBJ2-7	CASSIRTGDEQYF	TGTGCCAGTAGTATCCGGACAGGGGACGAGCAGTACTTC
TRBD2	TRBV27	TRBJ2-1	CASSLGTTYNEQFF	TGTGCCAGCAGTTTAGGGACTACCTACAATGAGCAGTTCTTC
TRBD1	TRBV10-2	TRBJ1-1	CASSEGTGNTEAFF	TGCGCCAGCAGTGAGGGGACAGGTAACACTGAAGCTTTCTTT
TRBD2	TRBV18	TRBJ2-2	CASSPGLAGGPNTGELFF	TGTGCCAGCTCACCAGGACTAGCGGGAGGGCCTAACACCGGGGAGCTGTTTTTT
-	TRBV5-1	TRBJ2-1	CASSLLAARGGNEQFF	TGCGCCAGCAGCTTGCTAGCCGCGAGGGGGGGGAATGAGCAGTTCTTC
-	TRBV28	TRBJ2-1	CASSPGTYNEQFF	TGTGCCAGCAGTCCCGGGACCTACAATGAGCAGTTCTTC
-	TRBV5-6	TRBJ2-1	CASSRPGAGLYEQFF	TGTGCCAGCAGCCGCCCCGGAGCGGGTCTCTATGAGCAGTTCTTC
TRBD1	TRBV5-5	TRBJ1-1	CASSSGTGRAEAFF	TGTGCCAGCAGTAGCGGGACAGGGCGGGCTGAAGCTTTCTTT
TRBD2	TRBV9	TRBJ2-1	CASSYTGLAGAYNEQFF	TGTGCCAGCAGCTACACCGGACTAGCGGGGGCCTACAATGAGCAGTTCTTC
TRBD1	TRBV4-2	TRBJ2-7	CASSQDYAGTESLLNEQYF	TGTGCCAGCAGCCAAGATTACGCCGGGACAGAAAGTCTCCTCAACGAGCAGTACTTC
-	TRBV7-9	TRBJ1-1	CASSSGSLMNTEAFF	TGTGCCAGCAGCTCAGGTTCCTTGATGAACACTGAAGCTTTCTTT
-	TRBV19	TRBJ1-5	CASSLDSGGNQPQHF	TGTGCCAGTAGTCTTGACAGTGGTGGCAATCAGCCCCAGCATTTT
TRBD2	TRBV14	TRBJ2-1	CASSLPGTSGIYEQFF	TGTGCCAGCAGCCTTCCCGGGACTAGCGGGATTTATGAGCAGTTCTTC
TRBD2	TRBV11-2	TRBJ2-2	CASSLPGLPTGELFF	TGTGCCAGCAGTCTCCCGGGACTACCCACCGGGGAGCTGTTTTTT
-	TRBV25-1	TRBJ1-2	CASSAGGYGYTF	TGTGCCAGCAGTGCCGGGGGCTATGGCTACACCTTC
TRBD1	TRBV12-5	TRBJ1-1	CASGPPGQGNTEAFF	TGTGCTAGTGGTCCCCCGGGACAGGGGAACACTGAAGCTTTCTTT
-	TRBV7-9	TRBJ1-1	CASSLGELEAFF	TGTGCCAGCAGCTTAGGAGAACTCGAAGCTTTCTTT
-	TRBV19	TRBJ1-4	CASSPLFGGEKLFF	TGTGCCAGTAGCCCTCTGTTTGGAGGAGAAAAACTGTTTTTT
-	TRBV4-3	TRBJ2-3	CASSQEFGGQHTQYF	TGCGCCAGCAGCCAAGAATTCGGGGGACAGCATACGCAGTATTTT
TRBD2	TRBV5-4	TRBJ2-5	CASSLSGGQETQYF	TGTGCCAGCAGCCTTAGCGGGGGCCAAGAGACCCAGTACTTC
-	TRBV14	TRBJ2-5	CASTQSEAAETQYF	TGTGCCAGCACCCAGTCTGAGGCCGCGGAGACCCAGTACTTC
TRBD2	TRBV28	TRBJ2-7	CASRPSSGRSYEQYF	TGTGCCAGCAGACCATCTAGCGGTCGCTCCTACGAGCAGTACTTC
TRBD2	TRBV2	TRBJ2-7	CASSEASGSPSSYEQYF	TGTGCCAGCAGTGAGGCTAGCGGGAGCCCTAGCTCCTACGAGCAGTACTTC
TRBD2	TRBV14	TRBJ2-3	CASSRRASGIRGTDTQYF	TGTGCCAGCAGCCGGCGGGCTAGCGGGATAAGGGGAACAGATACGCAGTATTTT
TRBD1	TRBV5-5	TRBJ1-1	CASSLSQGAVTEAFF	TGTGCCAGCAGCTTGTCACAGGGGGCCGTCACTGAAGCTTTCTTT
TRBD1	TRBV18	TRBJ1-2	CASSPGRGQGYTF	TGTGCCAGCTCACCAGGCAGGGGGCAAGGCTACACCTTC
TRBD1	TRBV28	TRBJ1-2	CASSPRDSFNYGYTF	TGTGCCAGCAGTCCCCGGGACAGTTTTAACTATGGCTACACCTTC
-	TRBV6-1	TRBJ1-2	CASRAGGVGDGYTF	TGTGCCAGCAGGGCTGGGGGGGTGGGGGATGGCTACACCTTC
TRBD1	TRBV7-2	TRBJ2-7	CASSFSQGPAYEQYF	TGTGCCAGCAGCTTTTCACAGGGGCCTGCTTACGAGCAGTACTTC
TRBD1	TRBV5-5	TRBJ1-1	CASSLGGTAPNTEAFF	TGTGCCAGCAGCTTGGGTGGGACAGCCCCAAACACTGAAGCTTTCTTT
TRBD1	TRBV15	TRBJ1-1	CATSPTGDTEAFF	TGTGCCACCAGTCCTACAGGGGACACTGAAGCTTTCTTT
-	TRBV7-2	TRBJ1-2	CASSSGPLGYTF	TGTGCCAGCAGCTCTGGCCCTCTCGGCTACACCTTC
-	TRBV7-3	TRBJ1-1	CASSLTWRAGNTEAFF	TGTGCCAGCAGCTTAACTTGGCGGGCGGGGAACACTGAAGCTTTCTTT
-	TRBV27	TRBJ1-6	CASSWDTQSSYNSPLHF	TGTGCCAGCAGTTGGGACACTCAGAGCTCCTATAATTCACCCCTCCACTTT
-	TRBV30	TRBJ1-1	CAWDGQKNTEAFF	TGTGCCTGGGATGGACAGAAGAACACTGAAGCTTTCTTT
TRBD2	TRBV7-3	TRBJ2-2	CASSRTSGGVAGELFF	TGTGCCAGCAGCCGGACTAGCGGGGGGGTTGCCGGGGAGCTGTTTTTT
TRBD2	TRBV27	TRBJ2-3	CASSSPRGGRSTDTQYF	TGTGCCAGCAGTTCCCCCCGGGGCGGGAGGTCTACAGATACGCAGTATTTT
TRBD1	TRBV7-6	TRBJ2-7	CASSFRTGDWEQYF	TGTGCCAGCAGCTTTAGGACAGGGGATTGGGAGCAGTACTTC
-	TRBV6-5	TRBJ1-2	CASSYSNMRGGYTF	TGTGCCAGCAGTTACTCGAACATGAGAGGTGGCTACACCTTC
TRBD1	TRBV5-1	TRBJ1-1	CASSLQARGQAISGTEAFF	TGCGCCAGCAGCCTACAGGCGAGAGGACAGGCTATTTCGGGCACTGAAGCTTTCTTT
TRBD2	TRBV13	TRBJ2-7	CASSWTGGKHEQYF	TGTGCCAGCAGCTGGACGGGAGGCAAGCACGAGCAGTACTTC
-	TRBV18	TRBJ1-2	CASSGGQSNYGYTF	TGTGCCAGCTCAGGCGGACAGTCAAACTATGGCTACACCTTC
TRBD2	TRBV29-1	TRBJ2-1	CSVLILAGGKRPEQFF	TGCAGCGTGTTAATTCTAGCGGGAGGGAAGAGACCTGAGCAGTTCTTC
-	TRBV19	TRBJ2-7	CASSTHRTPGGEQYF	TGTGCCAGTAGTACCCACAGGACACCCGGGGGCGAGCAGTACTTC
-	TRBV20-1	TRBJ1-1	CSARGDTEAFF	TGCAGTGCCCGCGGGGACACTGAAGCTTTCTTT
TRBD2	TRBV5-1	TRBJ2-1	CASSSRMGGNEQFF	TGCGCCAGCAGCTCCAGGATGGGGGGGAATGAGCAGTTCTTC
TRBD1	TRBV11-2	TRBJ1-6	CASRPGTDNSPLHF	TGTGCCAGCCGCCCCGGGACAGATAATTCACCCCTCCACTTT
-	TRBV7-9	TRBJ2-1	CASSSTGTSSYNEQFF	TGTGCCAGCAGCTCAACCGGGACATCCTCCTACAATGAGCAGTTCTTC